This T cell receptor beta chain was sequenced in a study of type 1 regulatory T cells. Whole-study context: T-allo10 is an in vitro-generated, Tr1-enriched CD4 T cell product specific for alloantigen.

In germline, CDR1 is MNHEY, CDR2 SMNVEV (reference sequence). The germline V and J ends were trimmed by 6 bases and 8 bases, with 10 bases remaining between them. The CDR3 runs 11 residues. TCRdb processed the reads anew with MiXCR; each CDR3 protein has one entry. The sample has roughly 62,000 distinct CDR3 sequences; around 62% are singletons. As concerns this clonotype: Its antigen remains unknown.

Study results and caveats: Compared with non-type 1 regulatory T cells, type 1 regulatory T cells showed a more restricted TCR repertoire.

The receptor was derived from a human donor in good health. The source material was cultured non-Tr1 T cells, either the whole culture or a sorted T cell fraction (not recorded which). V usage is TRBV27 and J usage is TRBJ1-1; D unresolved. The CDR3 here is CASRTPTEAFF. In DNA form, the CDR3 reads TGTGCCAGCAGAACTCCCACAGAAGCTTTCTTT.